The entry below describes one T cell receptor (beta chain). The data originate from a study of blood T cell repertoires in COVID-19. Study background: Material from acute and convalescent COVID-19 was sourced from the United States, Italy and Spain. T cells, B-cell-depleted T cells, or PBMCs provided the cDNA or gDNA that served as material.

The CDR3 has 15 residues. Trimming at V came to 2 bases and at J to 5 bases, leaving 3 bases not matched to a gene. CDR1 is GTSNPN, CDR2 SVGIG, per germline (reference sequence). Original analysis: Quantification of nucleated cells was approximated via reference gene primer amplification. TCRdb's table, derived via immunoSEQ multiplex PCR, lists solely in-frame clones and lacks some. For V, J and clone size, that table is used; D and trimming come from the DNA. The sample contains 90,000 to 140,000 clones, around 74% of which appear only once. This chain joins TRBV30 and TRBJ2-6; 10 bases map to TRBD2. Sequenced input: peripheral blood. The receptor's source is a woman between 65 and 79 years old with acute or convalescent COVID-19. For the CDR3, the DNA is TGTGCCTGGAGTCCACTAGCGGGGTGGGCCAACGTCCTGACTTTC. Translated, it gives CAWSPLAGWANVLTF.